These 5 T cell receptor beta chains were sequenced from one sample in a study of blood T cells in healthy people across ages. Sample-barcoded 5' priming and a J-beta primer mix drove a second PCR of roughly 6 to 12 cycles. TCRdb re-analysed the 5' RACE reads in MiXCR, keeping a single row per CDR3 protein. The data contain around 1,000,000 distinct CDR3 sequences, roughly 24% of them singletons. These data also formed part of another study, on T cells of mothers and their children.

The sample comprised blood. The receptors stem from a girl aged 2 to 9 in good health.

This clonotype was seen just once. An end of the junction does not agree with germline; a read error may underlie this. The chain combines TRBV11-2 with TRBJ1-3; 8 positions match TRBD1. This CDR3 contains 14 residues. Per germline, CDR1 SGHAT and CDR2 FQNNGV. Here the CDR3 DNA reads TGTGCCAGCAGCCGGACAGGGAGCGGAAGCACCATATATTTT. Its protein product is CASSRTGSGSTIYF.

This clonotype was counted a few times. Because it lacks the conserved phenylalanine or tryptophan at the end, this CDR3 is likely a read error. The chain carries TRBV4-3 and TRBJ1-6; the D gene is possibly TRBD1 (6 bases). The CDR3 runs 17 residues. Trimming took off 0 bases at V and 5 bases at J, with 14 bases between the two ends. Per germline, CDR1 LGHNA and CDR2 YSLEER. CDR3 in amino acids: CASSQDLPDSHNSPLHL. Here the CDR3 DNA reads TGCGCCAGCAGCCAAGATCTTCCGGACAGCCATAATTCACCCCTCCACCTT.

The rearrangement joins TRBV15 to TRBJ1-1, with 10 nucleotides matching TRBD1. This CDR3 is 15 amino acids long. Germline values: CDR1 LNHNV, CDR2 YYDKDF (reference sequence). The V and J ends lost 9 bases and 6 bases, in that order; junction bases with no gene match: 13. This CDR3 is CATQRRQGASAEAFF. The DNA for the CDR3 is TGTGCCACTCAAAGAAGACAGGGGGCAAGCGCTGAAGCTTTCTTT.

There are a few counts of this clonotype. The V and J genes are TRBV18 and TRBJ2-7; TRBD2 matches at 7 bases. J was trimmed by 0 bases and V by 6 bases; bases with no gene match: 8. Germline V gene sequence: CDR1 KGHSH, CDR2 LQKENI. The length of the CDR3 is 15 residues. The CDR3 reads CASSLGLDPSYEQYF. The CDR3, as DNA: TGTGCCAGCTCCCTAGGACTAGACCCCTCCTACGAGCAGTACTTC.

This clonotype was found a few times. The chain employs TRBV28 and TRBJ1-2; no reliable D call. Trimming shortened V by 7 bases and J by 5 bases, and 11 bases separated the two germline ends. The CDR3 runs to 12 residues. Germline V gives CDR1 MDHEN, CDR2 SYDVKM. CDR3 residues: CASTPSGYGYTF. The CDR3 bases are TGTGCCAGCACTCCTTCCGGGTATGGCTACACCTTC.